The entry below describes one T cell receptor beta chain. Its antigen is as yet unknown. The entry originates in a study of cytomegalovirus exposure and HLA in healthy donors. As for the study in general: A subsequent analysis stated that the 120 or so validation repertoires were run on the same platform as the roughly 700 first-cohort repertoires. Study results and limitations: As confirmed in vitro, a few CMV-associated chains were specific for CMV antigens. The classifier, whose performance was assessed in both the original and validation cohorts, reportedly diagnosed cytomegalovirus status with high specificity and sensitivity.

This CDR3 is built from 20 residues. CDR1 is MGHRA, CDR2 YSYEKL, per germline. Trimming removed 3 bases from V and 1 base from J, with 25 bases in between. Separate from the approximately 730-subject first cohort, the approximately 120-subject validation cohort was the one that the donors belonged to. Only in-frame clones appear in the TCRdb table, and some are missing; sequencing was by immunoSEQ multiplex PCR. Counted here are roughly 220,000 clones, under 95% occurring once; the ten biggest clones make up 1% to 1.2%. The sample consisted of PBMCs. The source of this sequence is a woman under 30 in good health and CMV-seronegative. The chain uses TRBV4-1 and TRBJ2-1, with D perhaps TRBD2 (5 bases). CDR3 region: CASSQAPLGPTGGSYNEQFF. Here the CDR3 DNA reads TGCGCCAGCAGCCAGGCACCCCTAGGCCCCACGGGCGGGTCCTACAATGAGCAGTTCTTC.